The clone carrying this T cell receptor (beta chain) was counted between two and nine times. Its cognate antigen is unknown. The CDR3 covers 14 residues. The germline V gene encodes CDR1 SGHAT and CDR2 FQNNGV. Between the trimmed V and J ends, which lost 5 bases and 4 bases, there was a span of 14 bases. The repertoire was sequenced with immunoSEQ multiplex PCR; TCRdb's copy has only in-frame clones and lacks some. The sample lists around 1,100,000 clones; about 72% were seen once. This sample was included in a study of shared clonotypes between healthy human individuals. Across the whole study: The plates for each donor numbered three CD4 naive, three CD4 memory, two CD8 naive and one CD8 memory.

Study-wide points: Sampling included only blood; tissue repertoires likely differ.

The TCR sequence derives from a man aged 18 to 35 in good health. Some clones in this sample may be carry-over from other donors' samples. The sequenced sample was memory CD4+ T cells from PBMCs. As for subset: CD45RA-negative fraction. This rearrangement joins TRBV11-2 to TRBJ1-2, with a weak D call TRBD1 (5 bases). In nucleotides, the CDR3 is TGTGCCAGCAGCCCCGACAGTATGAGCTATGGCTACACCTTC. Protein sequence: CASSPDSMSYGYTF.